This TCR beta chain was sequenced in a study of OX40 agonist ivuxolimab in advanced cancers. At the level of the study: Patients with prior anti-PD-1, anti-PD-L1 or anti-CTLA-4 therapy were eligible; about 41% had some. Partial responses were achieved by three patients: one hepatocellular carcinoma, two cutaneous melanoma.

Assay used: immunoSEQ multiplex PCR; TCRdb lists only in-frame clones, some missing. The sample lists tens of thousands of clones, around 90% seen once, with 2.6% in the top ten. Trimming cost V 0 bases and J 2 bases, with 5 bases left between them. The germline CDR1 and CDR2 sequences are SEHNR and FQNEAQ (reference sequence). The CDR3 is 15 residues long. The chain employs TRBV7-9 and TRBJ2-6; D remains unclear. The clonotype originates from an adult with an advanced solid tumor such as melanoma, head and neck, liver or kidney cancer. Material: CD4+ or CD8+ T cells sorted from blood, obtained in a trial of the OX40 agonist ivuxolimab. In DNA form, the CDR3 reads TGTGCCAGCAGCTTAGCGGGGACTGGGGCCAACGTCCTGACTTTC. Its translation: CASSLAGTGANVLTF.